The 30 T cell receptor beta chains given below trace back to one sample, sequenced in a study of neoadjuvant anti-PD-1 for oral cavity cancer. TCRdb's copy holds only in-frame clones and misses some; the assay was immunoSEQ multiplex PCR. This table has about 16,000 clones, roughly three fifths appearing once. Sequencing used PBMCs, obtained before nivolumab (anti-PD-1) treatment. The receptors stem from a person between 40 and 79 years old with oral cavity squamous cell carcinoma.

The CDR3 loop reads CASSLGQGGYEQYF. As DNA, the CDR3 is TGCGCCAGCAGCTTGGGGCAGGGGGGATACGAGCAGTACTTC. V gene TRBV5-1 combines with J gene TRBJ2-7, with a weak D call TRBD1 (7 bases). CDR3 length equals 14 residues. Trimming cost V 0 bases and J 4 bases, with 11 bases left between them. From germline, CDR1 is SGHRS and CDR2 YFSETQ.

This clone was recorded a few times. The V call is TRBV6-5, the J call TRBJ2-1; D tentatively reads TRBD1 or TRBD2 (5 bases each). The CDR3 length is 14 residues. CDR1 and CDR2 from the germline V gene are MNHEY and SVGAGI. V was pared by 5 bases and J by 7 bases, with 15 bases between. The CDR3 DNA is TGTGCCAGCAGTGAGACAGCTACGGGGAATGAGCAGTTCTTC. Protein: CASSETATGNEQFF.

The chain employs TRBV7-8 and TRBJ2-5; D not resolved. Trimming pared 0 bases from V and 4 bases from J, leaving 9 bases between. The CDR3 is 14 amino acids. Germline lookup yields CDR1 SGHVS and CDR2 FQNEAQ. The CDR3 is CASSLARWGETQYF. CDR3 bases: TGTGCCAGCAGCTTAGCGCGTTGGGGAGAGACCCAGTACTTC.

The V and J genes are TRBV6-4 and TRBJ1-5; D call uncertain. Germline V gives CDR1 MRHNA, CDR2 SNTAGT. This CDR3 has 15 residues. Trimming removed 5 bases at V and 0 bases at J, with 11 bases between. CDR3 coding DNA: TGTGCCAGCAGTCAACAATTCAATAGCAATCAGCCCCAGCATTTT. It is translated as CASSQQFNSNQPQHF.

The chain links TRBV10-2 to TRBJ2-5; D tentatively fits TRBD1 or TRBD2 (5 bases each). Trimming took 1 base from V and 1 from J, leaving 19 bases between them. This CDR3 is 18 amino acids long. Germline lookup yields CDR1 WSHSY and CDR2 SAAADI. This CDR3 is CASSELLTGPPAQETQYF. The CDR3 coding sequence is TGCGCCAGCAGTGAGTTGCTTACGGGACCCCCGGCCCAAGAGACCCAGTACTTC.

V usage is TRBV2 and J usage is TRBJ2-2; D tentatively reads TRBD1 or TRBD2 (6 bases each). CDR3 size: 16 residues. Trimming pared 6 bases from V and 2 bases from J, leaving 16 bases between. In germline, CDR1 is SNHLY, CDR2 FYNNEI. The CDR3 loop reads CASREDRGLNTGELFF. CDR3 bases: TGTGCCAGCAGGGAGGACCGGGGGCTAAACACCGGGGAGCTGTTTTTT.

This clone appeared a few times. The V call is TRBV19, the J call TRBJ2-7, with TRBD2 as a possible D gene (6 bases). The length of the CDR3 is 12 residues. The germline CDR1 and CDR2 sequences are LNHDA and SQIVND (reference sequence). The V end was cut by 7 bases, the J end by 6 bases, with 13 bases between. CDR3 sequence (DNA): TGTGCCAGTAATTCCCGGGGAGGCGAGCAGTACTTC. It is translated as CASNSRGGEQYF.

The chain joins TRBV5-1 to TRBJ2-2, with 8 positions matching TRBD2. CDR3 length: 18 residues. After removal of 3 bases from V and 7 bases from J, the junction contained 17 bases not matched to a gene. Germline values: CDR1 SGHRS, CDR2 YFSETQ. In DNA form, the CDR3 reads TGCGCCAGCAGCTCCGGTTTGGGAGGAGCGGGAGTGGTCGGGGAGCTGTTTTTT. Translation gives CASSSGLGGAGVVGELFF.

The genes are TRBV2 and TRBJ2-3; D is unresolved. This CDR3 is built from 14 residues. V lost 4 bases and J 2 bases, leaving 10 bases between the germline ends. Germline V gene sequence: CDR1 SNHLY, CDR2 FYNNEI. The CDR3 here is CASSGPVFTDTQYF. The CDR3 coding sequence is TGTGCCAGCAGTGGGCCAGTCTTCACAGATACGCAGTATTTT.

The J gene is TRBJ2-2, the V gene TRBV5-6, with D unresolved. The CDR3 covers 13 residues. Germline loops: CDR1 SGHDT, CDR2 YYEEEE. With 0 bases removed from V and 3 bases from J, the gap between germline ends came to 3 bases. Here the CDR3 reads CASSLADTGELFF. The CDR3 DNA sequence: TGTGCCAGCAGCTTGGCGGACACCGGGGAGCTGTTTTTT. Full variable domain (remainder filled in from reference TRBV5-6 and TRBJ2-2): DAGVTQSPTHLIKTRGQQVTLRCSPKSGHDTVSWYQQALGQGPQFIFQYYEEEERQRGNFPDRFSGHQFPNYSSELNVNALLLGDSALYLCASSLADTGELFFGEGSRLTVL.

V is TRBV7-6 and J is TRBJ2-1, with D tentatively TRBD2 (7 bases). V lost 2 bases and J lost 8, with 16 bases in between. There are 15 residues in the CDR3. The germline gives CDR1 SGHVS, CDR2 FNYEAQ. The CDR3, as DNA: TGTGCCAGCAGCTTAACCCCAATAGGGGGGGATGAGCAGTTCTTC. This gives the protein CASSLTPIGGDEQFF. The full variable domain, completed using reference TRBV7-6 and TRBJ2-1, is GAGVSQSPRYKVTKRGQDVALRCDPISGHVSLYWYRQALGQGPEFLTYFNYEAQQDKSGLPNDRFSAERPEGSISTLTIQRTEQRDSAMYRCASSLTPIGGDEQFFGPGTRLTVL.

In this sample, this clone turned up once. V gene TRBV9 combines with J gene TRBJ2-3; TRBD2 agrees at 7 bases. This CDR3 has 15 amino acids. The J segment lost 2 bases and the V segment lost 3 bases, leaving 6 bases of the junction unmatched. The germline V gene encodes CDR1 SGDLS and CDR2 YYNGEE. The CDR3 spells CASSGSGVHTDTQYF. CDR3 nucleotides: TGTGCCAGCAGCGGCAGCGGGGTCCACACAGATACGCAGTATTTT.

Only one count was recorded for this clone. The rearrangement joins TRBV11-2 to TRBJ2-7; possibly TRBD1 for D (6 bases). CDR1 is SGHAT, CDR2 FQNNGV, per germline. The CDR3 runs to 14 residues. V lost 3 bases to trimming and J lost 0 bases, with 9 bases between them. The CDR3 DNA sequence: TGTGCCAGCAGCTTGGGGGCGGCCTCCTACGAGCAGTACTTC. Translated: CASSLGAASYEQYF.

This clone was found a few times. The CDR3 sequence is CASKFYSGEAFF. Here the CDR3 DNA reads TGTGCCAGCAAATTTTATTCCGGTGAAGCTTTCTTT. The gene calls are TRBV6-1 and TRBJ1-1; D remains unclear. Per the germline V gene, CDR1 is MNHNS and CDR2 is SASEGT. The CDR3 runs 12 residues. Trimming took off 7 bases at V and 7 bases at J, with 13 bases between the two ends.

The V call is TRBV28, the J call TRBJ1-5, with TRBD1 as a possible D gene (6 bases). Germline assignment: CDR1 MDHEN and CDR2 SYDVKM. V was pared by 10 bases and J by 0 bases, with 10 bases between. The CDR3 loop spans 13 amino acids. The CDR3 reads CATKQGSNQPQHF. The CDR3 region has the DNA TGTGCCACCAAACAGGGTAGCAATCAGCCCCAGCATTTT.

The rearrangement joins TRBV30 to TRBJ1-2; D possibly corresponds to TRBD1 (5 bases). Germline V gene lookup returns CDR1 GTSNPN and CDR2 SVGIG (reference sequence). V was cut by 3 bases and J by 6 bases, with 14 bases left in between. CDR3 length: 13 amino acids. The CDR3 here is CAWSFAGRNGYTF. Written as DNA, the CDR3 is TGTGCCTGGAGCTTCGCAGGGAGGAATGGCTACACCTTC.

The rearrangement links TRBV9 to TRBJ2-2; 9 nucleotides agree with TRBD2. CDR3 length: 15 residues. Trimming removed 0 bases from V and 4 bases from J; junction bases left unmatched: 1. Germline V lookup: CDR1 SGDLS, CDR2 YYNGEE. The CDR3, as DNA: TGTGCCAGCAGCGTAGAACTAGCGGGCACCGGGGAGCTGTTTTTT. Protein: CASSVELAGTGELFF.

The rearrangement joins TRBV6-6 to TRBJ2-2; possibly TRBD1 for D (6 bases). Trimming pared 3 bases from V and 1 base from J, leaving 9 bases between. This CDR3 has 15 amino acids. Germline V gene lookup returns CDR1 MNHNY and CDR2 SVGAGI (reference sequence). CDR3 coding DNA: TGTGCCAGCAGTTATGTGACAGGGAACACCGGGGAGCTGTTTTTT. Translating gives CASSYVTGNTGELFF.

The gene calls are TRBV30 and TRBJ2-4; TRBD1 agrees at 7 bases. Trimming took 4 bases from V and 0 from J; bases not matched to a gene: 3. There are 14 residues in the CDR3. Germline V gene lookup returns CDR1 GTSNPN and CDR2 SVGIG (reference sequence). The CDR3 reads CAWNRTGAKNIQYF. DNA of the CDR3: TGTGCCTGGAATAGGACAGGAGCCAAAAACATTCAGTACTTC.

The chain couples TRBV4-1 to TRBJ2-1; 12 bases match TRBD2. The CDR3 sequence is 15 residues long. Looked up from germline, CDR1 is MGHRA and CDR2 is YSYEKL. The V segment lost 7 bases and the J segment 9 bases; nucleotides outside the gene matches: 10. CDR3 sequence: CASNNGLAGSREQFF. The CDR3 DNA follows: TGCGCCAGCAACAACGGACTAGCGGGAAGCCGTGAGCAGTTCTTC.

This chain uses TRBV6-1 with TRBJ2-1; a weak D match, TRBD2 (6 bases). V dropped 6 bases and J dropped 6 bases, with 15 bases sitting between them. Germline assignment: CDR1 MNHNS and CDR2 SASEGT. The CDR3 loop spans 14 amino acids. The CDR3 DNA reads as TGTGCCAGCAGCCTTACTAGCCTAGGCAATGAGCAGTTCTTC. This encodes CASSLTSLGNEQFF.

The rearrangement links TRBV7-3 to TRBJ2-1; D may be TRBD1 (6 bases). The CDR3 extends over 14 amino acids. The V gene lost 5 bases and the J gene lost 9 bases, with 17 bases spanning the gap. Per germline, CDR1 SGHTA and CDR2 FQGTGA. The CDR3 DNA follows: TGTGCCAGCAGCCTGTCCGGAGGACAGAGTGAGCAGTTCTTC. This sequence encodes CASSLSGGQSEQFF.

This clone was observed a few times. One end of the junction is discordant with germline, which a read error may explain. The V gene is TRBV28, the J gene TRBJ2-1; D uncertain. In germline, CDR1 is MDHEN, CDR2 SYDVKM. The CDR3 extends over 11 amino acids. The CDR3 reads CASSFYDEQFF. Here the CDR3 DNA reads TGTGCCAGCAGTTTCTACGATGAGCAGTTCTTC.

This sequence joins TRBV5-1 and TRBJ2-7; tentatively, D is TRBD1 (6 bases). Trimming took off 4 bases at V and 5 bases at J, with 19 bases between the two ends. This CDR3 region has 15 residues. CDR1 is SGHRS, CDR2 YFSETQ, per germline. This CDR3 is CASSLGGQGSNEQYF. The CDR3 DNA sequence: TGCGCCAGCAGCCTTGGCGGGCAGGGGAGCAACGAGCAGTACTTC.

The chain couples TRBV9 to TRBJ2-2, with D possibly matching TRBD2 (6 bases). V gave up 2 bases and J gave up 2 bases, with 13 bases separating them. Germline loops: CDR1 SGDLS, CDR2 YYNGEE. This CDR3 region has 16 residues. CDR3 protein: CASSVASAINTGELFF. The CDR3 DNA follows: TGTGCCAGCAGCGTTGCTAGCGCCATTAACACCGGGGAGCTGTTTTTT.

This clone was counted a few times. This rearrangement joins TRBV29-1 to TRBJ1-2; D is unclear. V lost 7 bases and J lost 2, with 17 bases in between. Germline lookup yields CDR1 SQVTM and CDR2 ANQGSEA. The CDR3 is 14 residues long. CDR3 amino acids: CSAMGVAVNYGYTF. The DNA for the CDR3 is TGCAGCGCGATGGGAGTAGCTGTCAACTATGGCTACACCTTC. The full variable domain, with the rest looked up from reference TRBV29-1 and TRBJ1-2, is SAVISQKPSRDICQRGTSLTIQCQVDSQVTMMFWYRQQPGQSLTLIATANQGSEATYESGFVIDKFPISRPNLTFSTLTVSNMSPEDSSIYLCSAMGVAVNYGYTFGSGTRLTVV.

V gene TRBV7-3 combines with J gene TRBJ2-2, with 12 positions matching TRBD2. Germline assignment: CDR1 SGHTA and CDR2 FQGTGA. V lost 5 bases and J lost 5; bases outside the gene matches: 3. The CDR3 is 15 residues long. The CDR3 nucleotides read TGTGCCAGCAGCCTAGCGGGAGGGCAAACCGGGGAGCTGTTTTTT. Translation gives CASSLAGGQTGELFF. Filled out from reference TRBV7-3 and TRBJ2-2, the complete variable domain reads GAGVSQTPSNKVTEKGKYVELRCDPISGHTALYWYRQSLGQGPEFLIYFQGTGAADDSGLPNDRFFAVRPEGSVSTLKIQRTERGDSAVYLCASSLAGGQTGELFFGEGSRLTVL.

This clone was recorded only once. This chain's CDR3 is CASSIAGAGEQYF. The CDR3 DNA reads TGTGCCAGTAGTATAGCGGGGGCTGGCGAGCAGTACTTC. This sequence joins TRBV19 and TRBJ2-7; D possibly uses TRBD1 or TRBD2 (6 bases each). Germline CDR1 and CDR2: LNHDA and SQIVND (reference sequence). Trimming pared 1 base from V and 6 bases from J, leaving 10 bases between. There are 13 residues in the CDR3.

By share, this clone counts as medium-sized. The chain uses TRBV5-6 and TRBJ2-7; 10 bases are a match to TRBD2. Germline V gene sequence: CDR1 SGHDT, CDR2 YYEEEE. CDR3 length equals 15 residues. After removal of 3 bases from V and 1 base from J, the junction contained 4 bases not matched to a gene. This CDR3 is CASSSLLAGSYEQYF. The DNA for the CDR3 is TGTGCCAGCAGCTCACTACTAGCGGGATCCTACGAGCAGTACTTC.

The rearrangement uses TRBV27 and TRBJ2-7; D may be TRBD1 (6 bases). The germline gives CDR1 MNHEY, CDR2 SMNVEV (reference sequence). This CDR3 contains 14 residues. Trimming pared 1 base from V and 4 bases from J, leaving 11 bases between. CDR3 residues: CASSLFGQPYEQYF. The CDR3 bases are TGTGCCAGCAGTTTATTTGGACAGCCATACGAGCAGTACTTC.